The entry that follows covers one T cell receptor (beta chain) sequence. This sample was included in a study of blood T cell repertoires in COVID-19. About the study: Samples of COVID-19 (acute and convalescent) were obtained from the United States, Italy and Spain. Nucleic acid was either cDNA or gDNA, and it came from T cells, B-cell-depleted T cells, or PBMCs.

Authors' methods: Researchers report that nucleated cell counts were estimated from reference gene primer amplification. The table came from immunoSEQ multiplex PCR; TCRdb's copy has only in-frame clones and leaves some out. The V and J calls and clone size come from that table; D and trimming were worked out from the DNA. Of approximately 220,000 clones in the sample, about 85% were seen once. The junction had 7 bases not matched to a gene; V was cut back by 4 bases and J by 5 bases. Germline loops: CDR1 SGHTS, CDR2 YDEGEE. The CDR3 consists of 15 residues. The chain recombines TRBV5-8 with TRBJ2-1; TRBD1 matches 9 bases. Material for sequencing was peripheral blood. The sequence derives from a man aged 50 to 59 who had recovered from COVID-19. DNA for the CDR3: TGTGCCAGCAGCCCCGGGACAGGGATCGACAATGAGCAGTTCTTC. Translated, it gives CASSPGTGIDNEQFF. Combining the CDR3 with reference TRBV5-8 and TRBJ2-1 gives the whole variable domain EAGVTQSPTHLIKTRGQQATLRCSPISGHTSVYWYQQALGLGLQFLLWYDEGEERNRGNFPPRFSGRQFPNYSSELNVNALELEDSALYLCASSPGTGIDNEQFFGPGTRLTVL.